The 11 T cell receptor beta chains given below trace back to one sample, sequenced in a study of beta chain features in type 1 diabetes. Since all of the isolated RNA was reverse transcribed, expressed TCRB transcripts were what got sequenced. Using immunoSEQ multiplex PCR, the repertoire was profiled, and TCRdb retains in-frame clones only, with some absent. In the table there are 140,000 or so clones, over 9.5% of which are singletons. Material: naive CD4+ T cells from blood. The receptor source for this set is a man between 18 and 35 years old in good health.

This chain's CDR3 is CASSETTGGPWNEQFF. In nucleotides, the CDR3 is TGTGCCAGCAGCGAAACGACAGGGGGGCCGTGGAATGAGCAGTTCTTC. The chain joins TRBV9 to TRBJ2-1; 9 bases map to TRBD1. Germline CDR1 and CDR2: SGDLS and YYNGEE. V lost 3 bases to trimming and J lost 7 bases; unmatched junction nucleotides: 11. The CDR3 totals 16 residues.

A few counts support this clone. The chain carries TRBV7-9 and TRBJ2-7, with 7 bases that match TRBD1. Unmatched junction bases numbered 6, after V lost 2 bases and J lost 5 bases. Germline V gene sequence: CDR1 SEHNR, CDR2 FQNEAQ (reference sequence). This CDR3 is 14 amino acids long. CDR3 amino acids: CASSLYYRGNEQYF. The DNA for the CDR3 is TGTGCCAGCAGCTTATACTACAGGGGCAACGAGCAGTACTTC. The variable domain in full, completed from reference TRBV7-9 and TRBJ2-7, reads DTGVSQNPRHKITKRGQNVTFRCDPISEHNRLYWYRQTLGQGPEFLTYFQNEAQLEKSRLLSDRFSAERPKGSFSTLEIQRTEQGDSAMYLCASSLYYRGNEQYFGPGTRLTVT.

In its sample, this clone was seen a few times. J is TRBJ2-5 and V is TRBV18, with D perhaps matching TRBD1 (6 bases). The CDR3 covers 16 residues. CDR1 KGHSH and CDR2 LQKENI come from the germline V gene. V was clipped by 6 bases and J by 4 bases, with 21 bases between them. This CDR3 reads CASSQTGTTRGETQYF. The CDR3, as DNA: TGTGCCAGCTCGCAGACCGGGACAACACGTGGAGAGACCCAGTACTTC.

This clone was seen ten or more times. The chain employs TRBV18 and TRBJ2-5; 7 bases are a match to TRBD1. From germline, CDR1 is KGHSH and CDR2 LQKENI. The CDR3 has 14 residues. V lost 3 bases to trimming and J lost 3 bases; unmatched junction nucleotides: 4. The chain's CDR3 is CASSPTGREETQYF. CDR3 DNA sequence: TGTGCCAGCTCACCGACAGGGCGGGAAGAGACCCAGTACTTC.

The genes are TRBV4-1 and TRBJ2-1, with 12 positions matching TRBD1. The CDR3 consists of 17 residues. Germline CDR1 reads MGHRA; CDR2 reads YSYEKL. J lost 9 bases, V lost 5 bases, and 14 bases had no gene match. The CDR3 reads CASSYYPGQGALGEQFF. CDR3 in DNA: TGCGCCAGCAGCTACTACCCGGGACAGGGGGCATTAGGTGAGCAGTTCTTC.

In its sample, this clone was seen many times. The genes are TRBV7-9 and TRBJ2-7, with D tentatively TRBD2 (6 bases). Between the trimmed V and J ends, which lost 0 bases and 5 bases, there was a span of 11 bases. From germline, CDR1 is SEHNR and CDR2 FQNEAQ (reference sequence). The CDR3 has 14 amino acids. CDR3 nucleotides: TGTGCCAGCAGCTTAGCTGGGACTTCGGACGAGCAGTACTTC. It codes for CASSLAGTSDEQYF.

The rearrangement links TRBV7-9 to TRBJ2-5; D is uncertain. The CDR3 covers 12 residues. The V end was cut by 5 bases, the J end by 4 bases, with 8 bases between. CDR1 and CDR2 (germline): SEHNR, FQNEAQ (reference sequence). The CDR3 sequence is CASSLISETQYF. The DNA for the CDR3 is TGTGCCAGCAGCCTAATCTCAGAGACCCAGTACTTC.

The CDR3 region is CAGQQTGGFGANVLTF. CDR3 nucleotide sequence: TGTGCCGGCCAACAGACAGGGGGCTTTGGGGCCAACGTCCTGACTTTC. This chain links TRBV2 with TRBJ2-6; TRBD1 matches 10 bases. Germline CDR1 reads SNHLY; CDR2 reads FYNNEI. The CDR3 loop spans 16 amino acids. V lost 11 bases to trimming and J lost 3 bases; unmatched junction nucleotides: 10.

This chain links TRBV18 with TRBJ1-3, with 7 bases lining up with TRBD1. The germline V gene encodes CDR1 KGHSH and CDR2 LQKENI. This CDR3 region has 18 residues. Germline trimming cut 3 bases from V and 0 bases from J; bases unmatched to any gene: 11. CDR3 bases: TGTGCCAGCTCACCCCGGGACAGTTCCTTGAGCTCTGGAAACACCATATATTTT. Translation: CASSPRDSSLSSGNTIYF.

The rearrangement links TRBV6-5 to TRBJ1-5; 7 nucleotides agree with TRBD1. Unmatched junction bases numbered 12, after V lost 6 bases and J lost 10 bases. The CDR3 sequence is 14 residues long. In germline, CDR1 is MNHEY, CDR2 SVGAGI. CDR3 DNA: TGTGCCAGCAGCCGTGACAGGGACAAGACACCCCAGCATTTT. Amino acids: CASSRDRDKTPQHF.

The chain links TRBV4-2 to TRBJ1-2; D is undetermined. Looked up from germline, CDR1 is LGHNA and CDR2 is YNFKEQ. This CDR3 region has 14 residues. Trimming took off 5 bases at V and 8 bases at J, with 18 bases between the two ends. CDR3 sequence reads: CASSLNPGGEGYTF. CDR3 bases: TGTGCCAGCAGCTTGAACCCGGGAGGTGAAGGCTACACCTTC.